The 16 T cell receptor delta chains given below trace back to one sample, sequenced in a study of γδ T cells in repeated Plasmodium falciparum infection. Gammadelta T cells were flow-sorted from PBMC into Vgamma9/Vdelta2+ and Vdelta2-negative populations for bulk analysis. TCRdb ran CATT on the multiplex PCR reads. The data hold over 45,000 delta-chain clones, with 1.5% to 2% observed a single time. The material sequenced was gamma-delta T cells from blood. Receptor source: a pool of human donors (malaria-infected and uninfected, not separated).

This clone was recorded at least ten times. This likely came from a read error, as a far larger clone is one base away. The sample carries other DNA sequences with the same CDR3. The chain combines TRDV2 with TRDJ1; 9 nucleotides line up with TRDD3. The germline CDR1 and CDR2 sequences are GEAIGNYY and EKD. There are 22 residues in the CDR3. The CDR3 nucleotides are TGTGCCTGTGATAAACGCCCTCGTCGGGGGGATACCCCAAACTCGTACACCGACAAACTCATCTTT. It encodes CACDKRPRRGDTPNSYTDKLIF.

This clone was observed a handful of times. The protein held in TCRdb is that of a much larger clone and does not match this DNA's translation at residue 9, likely because of a read error; the protein shown is translated from the DNA. The CDR3 DNA reads as TGTGCTCTTGGTGGGATCTGCGAATTTAAAACCGATAAACTCATCTTT. This encodes CALGGICEFKTDKLIF. The chain links TRDV1 to TRDJ1, with TRDD3 as a possible D gene (5 bases). Germline matching of the DNA provided the J gene here, since TCRdb leaves it blank. The germline V gene encodes CDR1 TSWWSYY and CDR2 QGS. CDR3 length: 16 amino acids. V was cut by 6 bases and J by 2 bases, with 19 bases left in between.

As for this clone: With a far larger clone one base away, a read error is the likely cause. The sample has other DNA sequences that encode this CDR3 too. V is TRDV1 and J is TRDJ1, with TRDD2 matching 7 bases. TCRdb does not report a J gene; here it was assigned by matching the DNA to germline references. Germline V gene sequence: CDR1 TSWWSYY, CDR2 QGS. The CDR3 is made up of 17 amino acids. Written as DNA, the CDR3 is TGTGCCCTTGGGGAACCCTTCCTCTACACTGGCACCGATAAACTCATCTTT. This translates into CALGEPFLYTGTDKLIF.

V gene TRDV3 combines with J gene TRDJ1, with TRDD3 matching 8 bases. With 3 bases clipped from V and 7 bases from J, the junction kept 19 bases outside the gene matches. The CDR3 loop spans 16 amino acids. Germline V gene data show CDR1 as TVYSNPD and CDR2 as GDNSRS (reference sequence). The DNA of the CDR3 is TGTGCCTTAAGTGGTCCGAGGGGGATAAGGCAACTTAAACTCATCTTT. This encodes CALSGPRGIRQLKLIF.

This clone showed up many times. At residue 5, the translated DNA and the protein in TCRdb do not agree; the protein given here is derived from the DNA. The rearrangement uses TRDV1 and TRDJ1, with 9 bases that match TRDD2. Germline matching of the DNA provided the J gene here, since TCRdb leaves it blank. Germline CDR1 is TSWWSYY and CDR2 is QGS. Trimming took 4 bases from V and 1 from J; bases not matched to a gene: 22. The length of the CDR3 is 21 residues. CDR3 region: CALGGLAFLPPRLGITDKLIF. The CDR3 DNA is TGTGCTCTTGGGGGATTGGCCTTCCTACCGCCACGGCTGGGAATCACCGATAAACTCATCTTT.

On this clone itself: The protein that TCRdb holds for this DNA derives from a much larger clone and differs from the translated DNA at residue 14, which likely indicates a read error; the protein shown here is translated from the DNA. A V gene of TRDV1 was called, but no J gene was assigned; the table's D call of TRDD3 was not tested on the DNA. This CDR3 has 15 residues. Looked up from germline, CDR1 is TSWWSYY and CDR2 is QGS. The CDR3 DNA sequence: TGTGCTCTTGGGGATTTTCGGTGGGGGGGCGATAAACTCACCTTT. Residues: CALGDFRWGGDKLTF.

This clone was counted at least ten times. The identical CDR3 is also encoded by other nucleotide sequences in the sample. The chain combines TRDV1 with TRDJ1; possible D gene TRDD2, 7 bases. The CDR3 is 23 amino acids. Germline V gene sequence: CDR1 TSWWSYY, CDR2 QGS. V lost 1 base and J lost 0, with 33 bases in between. The CDR3 loop is CALGEPFPTTGLWGWGHTDKLIF. The CDR3 nucleotides read TGTGCTCTTGGGGAACCGTTTCCTACTACCGGCCTCTGGGGCTGGGGACACACCGATAAACTCATCTTT.

This clone appeared many times. A read error likely explains why the TCRdb protein, taken from a much larger clone, differs from this DNA's translation at residue 14; the protein shown is translated from the DNA. This chain links TRDV1 with TRDJ1; 9 bases fit TRDD3. CDR3 length: 17 amino acids. Germline V gene sequence: CDR1 TSWWSYY, CDR2 QGS. CDR3 DNA sequence: TGTGCTCTTGGGGTCGGGGCTGGGGGATTCTCTACCGATGAACTCATCTTT. Protein sequence: CALGVGAGGFSTDELIF.

A remark on this clone: Translating this DNA gives a protein that differs at residue 10 from the TCRdb one, which belongs to a much larger clone; a read error is likely, and the protein shown is this translation. J is TRDJ1 and V is TRDV1; TRDD3 matches 11 bases. Germline CDR1 reads TSWWSYY; CDR2 reads QGS. The CDR3 contains 21 residues. Trimming at V came to 4 bases and at J to 2 bases, leaving 21 bases not matched to a gene. This chain's CDR3 is CALGVIFPSPYWGIITDKLIF. The CDR3 region has the DNA TGTGCTCTTGGGGTAATCTTCCCCTCTCCTTACTGGGGGATAATTACCGATAAACTCATCTTT.

For this clone: TCRdb shows a much larger clone's protein in place of this DNA's translation, and the two differ at residue 22, likely through a read error; the protein shown is translated from the DNA. The J gene was not called, though the V gene is TRDV1; whether TRDD3, the table's D call, matches the DNA was not checked. This CDR3 has 23 residues. Germline CDR1 is TSWWSYY and CDR2 is QGS. DNA of the CDR3: TGTGCTCTTGGGGAACTTGACCTACCCTGGGGGATCGTACCTCCTTTGTCCACCGATAAACTCACCTTT. The encoded protein is CALGELDLPWGIVPPLSTDKLTF.

This clone was seen a few times. TCRdb records a much larger clone's protein for this DNA, with a difference at residue 17 that likely arises from a read error; the protein given is the translation of the DNA. The rearrangement uses TRDV1 and TRDJ1; the match to TRDD3 covers 13 bases. No J gene is reported in TCRdb; it was inferred here by comparing the DNA with germline. Germline CDR1 is TSWWSYY and CDR2 is QGS. This CDR3 spans 20 amino acids. CDR3 amino acids: CALHFPTTGGYAYPTDRLIF. The CDR3 region has the DNA TGTGCTCTTCACTTCCCCACCACTGGGGGATACGCGTATCCCACCGATAGACTCATCTTT.

With regard to this clone: TCRdb shows a much larger clone's protein in place of this DNA's translation, and the two differ at residue 9, likely through a read error; the protein shown is translated from the DNA. This chain uses TRDV1 with TRDJ1; D remains unclear. The J gene, missing from TCRdb, was assigned here through DNA to germline matching. The CDR3 totals 15 residues. In germline, CDR1 is TSWWSYY, CDR2 QGS. CDR3 protein: CALGAPLLHTAKLIF. In nucleotides, the CDR3 is TGTGCTCTTGGGGCACCCCTCCTCCATACCGCTAAACTCATCTTT.

As concerns this clone: With only one base between it and a far larger clone, this is likely a read error. Distinct nucleotide sequences in the sample also encode this CDR3. The V gene is listed as TRDV2; no J gene was called; TRDD3 is the table's D call and was not checked against the DNA. This CDR3 is 21 amino acids long. Per the germline V gene, CDR1 is GEAIGNYY and CDR2 is EKD. CDR3 DNA sequence: TGTGCCTGTGACATTCTTAAAGTGGGAACGTCCTCGAACGGGTACACCGATAAACTCATCTTC. Translating gives CACDILKVGTSSNGYTDKLIF.

About this clone: The translation of this DNA and the TCRdb protein of a much larger clone differ at residue 17, probably owing to a read error; the protein shown here is translated from the DNA. The V call is TRDV1, the J call TRDJ1, with D perhaps given as TRDD2 or TRDD3 (8 bases each). The J gene was missing in TCRdb and was found by matching the end of the DNA to germline. The germline gives CDR1 TSWWSYY, CDR2 QGS. The CDR3 is made up of 24 amino acids. The V end lost 0 bases, the J end lost 0 bases, and 35 bases lay between the germline ends. CDR3 residues: CALGELAGSFLRMGDLLYTDKLIF. CDR3 nucleotides: TGTGCTCTTGGGGAACTAGCCGGGTCCTTCCTAAGAATGGGGGATCTTTTGTACACCGATAAACTCATCTTT.

Details on this clone: The TCRdb protein, from a much larger clone, departs from this DNA's translation at residue 11, likely by read error; the protein shown derives from the DNA. The chain links TRDV1 to TRDJ1; D call uncertain. The germline V gene encodes CDR1 TSWWSYY and CDR2 QGS. This CDR3 is 15 amino acids long. The CDR3 sequence is CALGKLRGSRGKLIF. CDR3 DNA sequence: TGTGCTCTTGGGAAACTGAGGGGTTCGCGGGGTAAACTCATCTTT.

This clone turned up a few times. The protein TCRdb lists belongs to a much larger clone and differs from this DNA's translation at residue 3, which points to a read error; the protein shown is made from the DNA. This chain links TRDV1 with TRDJ1; perhaps D is TRDD2 or TRDD3 (7 bases each). TCRdb records no J gene; here it was assigned by comparing the DNA to germline. Trimming took 10 bases from V and 0 from J, leaving 27 bases between them. Germline V CDR1 and CDR2: TSWWSYY, QGS. The CDR3 loop spans 18 amino acids. CDR3 protein: CAPIPTLGGTPYTDKLIF. In DNA form, the CDR3 reads TGTGCTCCTATTCCTACGCTGGGGGGTACCCCGTACACCGATAAACTCATCTTT.